This entry lists 26 T cell receptor beta chains sequenced from one sample in a study of cytomegalovirus exposure and HLA in healthy donors. Here immunoSEQ multiplex PCR was the method, and the copy in TCRdb shows in-frame clones only, minus some. This sample has around 150,000 clones, with roughly four fifths found just once. The specimen sequenced was PBMCs. The receptors come from a man under 40 in good health and CMV-seropositive.

The rearrangement uses TRBV16 and TRBJ2-7, with TRBD1 identical over 9 bases. V trimming: 3 bases; J trimming: 0 bases; junction bases outside the gene matches: 6. The CDR3 sequence is 16 residues long. From germline, CDR1 is KGHSY and CDR2 FQNENV. The CDR3 nucleotides read TGTGCCAGCAGCCAGGGGGGGACAGGGCGCTCCTACGAGCAGTACTTC. Translation: CASSQGGTGRSYEQYF.

The chain combines TRBV5-1 with TRBJ2-2; D is possibly TRBD1 (6 bases). Germline lookup yields CDR1 SGHRS and CDR2 YFSETQ. The CDR3 has 15 amino acids. Trimming pared 0 bases from V and 4 bases from J, leaving 10 bases between. CDR3 in amino acids: CASSLAAGVTGELFF. CDR3 DNA: TGCGCCAGCAGCTTGGCGGCAGGGGTCACCGGGGAGCTGTTTTTT.

The chain employs TRBV6-4 and TRBJ1-1, with D unresolved. The length of the CDR3 is 15 residues. V shed 10 bases and J shed 4 bases, with 22 bases lying between them. Germline assignment: CDR1 MRHNA and CDR2 SNTAGT. The CDR3 sequence: CANISVRMPSTEAFF. CDR3 sequence (DNA): TGTGCCAACATAAGTGTGAGGATGCCGAGCACTGAAGCTTTCTTT.

The rearrangement uses TRBV19 and TRBJ2-7, with 8 bases identical to TRBD1. V lost 3 bases to trimming and J lost 4 bases; unmatched junction nucleotides: 11. The CDR3 runs 16 residues. Germline V gene lookup returns CDR1 LNHDA and CDR2 SQIVND (reference sequence). CDR3: CASSIRTTGDRYEQYF. The CDR3 DNA follows: TGTGCCAGTAGTATTAGGACTACGGGGGACAGGTACGAGCAGTACTTC.

The chain joins TRBV5-1 to TRBJ2-6; D remains ambiguous. Trimming shortened V by 2 bases and J by 0 bases, and 3 bases separated the two germline ends. The CDR3 totals 14 residues. The germline gives CDR1 SGHRS, CDR2 YFSETQ. CDR3 in DNA: TGCGCCAGCAGCTTCTCCTCTGGGGCCAACGTCCTGACTTTC. This sequence encodes CASSFSSGANVLTF.

The J gene is TRBJ1-3, the V gene TRBV5-1; possible D gene TRBD1, 5 bases. V was pared by 0 bases and J by 2 bases, with 18 bases between. Germline CDR1 SGHRS, CDR2 YFSETQ. This CDR3 spans 18 amino acids. The DNA for the CDR3 is TGCGCCAGCAGCTTGGGATACGGACACAGAAACGCTGGAAACACCATATATTTT. Residues: CASSLGYGHRNAGNTIYF.

The V call is TRBV2, the J call TRBJ2-7; 7 nucleotides line up with TRBD1. This CDR3 is built from 13 residues. J gave up 6 bases and V 8 bases, and 10 bases lay outside the gene matches. From germline, CDR1 is SNHLY and CDR2 FYNNEI. CDR3 bases: TGTGCCAGCTGCTTAGACAGGGCTCGCGAGCAGTACTTC. This translates into CASCLDRAREQYF. The full variable domain, with the rest looked up from reference TRBV2 and TRBJ2-7, is EPEVTQTPSHQVTQMGQEVILRCVPISNHLYFYWYRQILGQKVEFLVSFYNNEISEKSEIFDDQFSVERPDGSNFTLKIRSTKLEDSAMYFCASCLDRAREQYFGPGTRLTVT.

The V call is TRBV5-1, the J call TRBJ2-3, with TRBD2 matching 7 bases. CDR1 SGHRS and CDR2 YFSETQ come from the germline V gene. V lost 3 bases and J lost 1; bases outside the gene matches: 5. The CDR3 loop spans 15 amino acids. CDR3 in DNA: TGCGCCAGCAGCTCCTCGGGACTACGCACAGATACGCAGTATTTT. It translates to CASSSSGLRTDTQYF.

The chain is built from TRBV5-1 and TRBJ2-1; 10 bases align to TRBD2. Germline V CDR1 and CDR2: SGHRS, YFSETQ. V trimming: 2 bases; J trimming: 5 bases; junction bases outside the gene matches: 4. The CDR3 length is 15 residues. The CDR3: CASSLAGGLDNEQFF. In DNA, the CDR3 is TGCGCCAGCAGCTTAGCGGGGGGGCTGGACAATGAGCAGTTCTTC.

The chain couples TRBV7-2 to TRBJ2-7, with 13 bases matching TRBD2. Germline trimming cut 5 bases from V and 4 bases from J; bases unmatched to any gene: 5. The CDR3 sequence is 15 residues long. CDR1 and CDR2 (germline): SGHTA, FQGNSA. The DNA of the CDR3 is TGTGCCAGCAGCCTGGGACTAGCGGGGAAATACGAGCAGTACTTC. Its protein is CASSLGLAGKYEQYF.

The chain carries TRBV5-4 and TRBJ2-2, with D perhaps TRBD2 (6 bases). This CDR3 comprises 15 residues. V was clipped by 2 bases and J by 6 bases, with 14 bases between them. CDR1 is SGHNT, CDR2 YYREEE, per germline (reference sequence). The CDR3 coding sequence is TGTGCCAGCAGCTTAGCGGGTAGGGACCCCGGGGAGCTGTTTTTT. Its protein product is CASSLAGRDPGELFF.

The table lists this clone with a count of one. The CDR3 nucleotides are TGTGCCAGCAGCTCGCCCGAAAAGACGGGTACTAATGAAAAACTGTTTTTT. This codes for CASSSPEKTGTNEKLFF. The chain uses TRBV5-4 and TRBJ1-4, with D hard to call. The V gene's germline CDR1 is SGHNT and CDR2 YYREEE (reference sequence). The CDR3 sequence is 17 residues long. Trimming removed 3 bases from V and 2 bases from J, with 17 bases in between.

The chain uses TRBV29-1 and TRBJ2-1; 8 nucleotides match TRBD2. The CDR3 covers 13 residues. Germline values: CDR1 SQVTM, CDR2 ANQGSEA. The junction had 12 bases not matched to a gene; V was cut back by 7 bases and J by 10 bases. CDR3 nucleotides: TGCAGCGGCCGCGGGACTAGTCTAGGCGAGCAGTTCTTC. Protein: CSGRGTSLGEQFF.

The V call is TRBV2, the J call TRBJ1-5, with 9 bases aligning to TRBD1. Trimming removed 3 bases from V and 9 bases from J; junction bases left unmatched: 12. The CDR3 runs 16 residues. Germline assignment: CDR1 SNHLY and CDR2 FYNNEI. Here the CDR3 reads CASSDVWDRENPPQHF. CDR3 DNA sequence: TGTGCCAGCAGTGACGTATGGGACAGGGAGAACCCGCCCCAGCATTTT.

The chain couples TRBV7-3 to TRBJ1-1; 9 bases map to TRBD1. This CDR3 contains 13 residues. Germline CDR1 is SGHTA and CDR2 is FQGTGA. J was trimmed by 4 bases and V by 5 bases; bases with no gene match: 2. Here the CDR3 reads CASSDRGTTEAFF. The DNA for the CDR3 is TGTGCCAGCAGCGACAGGGGGACCACTGAAGCTTTCTTT. The complete variable domain, with remaining parts taken from reference TRBV7-3 and TRBJ1-1, reads GAGVSQTPSNKVTEKGKYVELRCDPISGHTALYWYRQSLGQGPEFLIYFQGTGAADDSGLPNDRFFAVRPEGSVSTLKIQRTERGDSAVYLCASSDRGTTEAFFGQGTRLTVV.

The chain is built from TRBV9 and TRBJ1-2; 11 nucleotides align to TRBD1. The J segment lost 7 bases and the V segment lost 4 bases, leaving 12 bases of the junction unmatched. The CDR3 is 16 amino acids. Germline-derived CDR1 and CDR2 are SGDLS and YYNGEE. The CDR3 DNA follows: TGTGCCAGCAGCTCCACCCCGGACAGGGGGCAGGGTGGCTACACCTTC. Protein: CASSSTPDRGQGGYTF.

The V call is TRBV7-9, the J call TRBJ1-2, with TRBD1 identical over 11 bases. V lost 5 bases to trimming and J lost 2 bases; unmatched junction nucleotides: 13. There are 18 residues in the CDR3. Looked up from germline, CDR1 is SEHNR and CDR2 is FQNEAQ (reference sequence). CDR3 in DNA: TGTGCCAGCAGCCCACAACCCTCCGGACAGGGGGCCAACTATGGCTACACCTTC. Protein product: CASSPQPSGQGANYGYTF.

This chain joins TRBV6-5 and TRBJ2-2, with TRBD1 as a possible D gene (6 bases). Trimming stripped 6 bases from V and 0 bases from J, with 11 bases between. Per germline, CDR1 MNHEY and CDR2 SVGAGI. The CDR3 totals 15 residues. CDR3 protein: CASRTGYSNTGELFF. The CDR3 DNA follows: TGTGCCAGCAGAACAGGGTATTCGAACACCGGGGAGCTGTTTTTT.

A few counts support this clone. This chain connects TRBV5-5 to TRBJ2-7; D may be TRBD2 (5 bases). The length of the CDR3 is 14 residues. Germline V gene lookup returns CDR1 SGHKS and CDR2 YYEKEE (reference sequence). Trimming took 2 bases from V and 2 from J, leaving 11 bases between them. In nucleotides, the CDR3 is TGTGCCAGCAGCTTCCTGGACTGGGCCTACGAGCAGTACTTC. This encodes CASSFLDWAYEQYF. The full variable domain, completed using reference TRBV5-5 and TRBJ2-7, is DAGVTQSPTHLIKTRGQQVTLRCSPISGHKSVSWYQQVLGQGPQFIFQYYEKEERGRGNFPDRFSARQFPNYSSELNVNALLLGDSALYLCASSFLDWAYEQYFGPGTRLTVT.

In its sample, this clone was seen a few times. This sequence joins TRBV9 and TRBJ1-5, with 10 bases matching TRBD1. The V and J ends lost 7 bases and 7 bases, in that order; junction bases with no gene match: 5. Germline values: CDR1 SGDLS, CDR2 YYNGEE. This CDR3 has 13 amino acids. The CDR3, as DNA: TGTGCCAGCTGCAGGGGACAGGGGCAGCCCCAGCATTTT. It encodes CASCRGQGQPQHF. The full variable domain, completed using reference TRBV9 and TRBJ1-5, is DSGVTQTPKHLITATGQRVTLRCSPRSGDLSVYWYQQSLDQGLQFLIQYYNGEERAKGNILERFSAQQFPDLHSELNLSSLELGDSALYFCASCRGQGQPQHFGDGTRLSIL.

The chain joins TRBV7-7 to TRBJ1-1, with D unresolved. Looked up from germline, CDR1 is SSHAT and CDR2 is FNYEAQ (reference sequence). V was shortened by 5 bases and J by 0 bases, with 7 bases between the two germline ends. The CDR3 has 13 residues. In DNA, the CDR3 is TGTGCCAGCAGCAACAGCCTGAACACTGAAGCTTTCTTT. It codes for CASSNSLNTEAFF.

The chain's CDR3 is CASSLVGQGPDTQYF. CDR3 sequence (DNA): TGCGCCAGCAGCTTGGTGGGACAGGGACCAGATACGCAGTATTTT. V and J are TRBV5-1 and TRBJ2-3; 9 bases line up with TRBD1. The trim removed 0 bases at V and 4 bases at J, leaving 3 bases unmatched. The CDR3 sequence is 15 residues long. The germline CDR1 and CDR2 sequences are SGHRS and YFSETQ.

The rearrangement uses TRBV21-1 and TRBJ1-6. TRBV21-1 is given as a pseudogene. The CDR3 is 14 amino acids. The CDR3, as DNA: TGTGCCAGCACCTGGACGGGGTATAATTCACCCCTCCACTTT. This sequence encodes CASTWTGYNSPLHF.

V and J are TRBV6-1 and TRBJ2-1, with 13 positions matching TRBD2. The V and J ends lost 7 bases and 7 bases, in that order; junction bases with no gene match: 4. Germline V gives CDR1 MNHNS, CDR2 SASEGT. CDR3 length: 14 residues. The CDR3 bases are TGTGCCAGCACCCGGACTAGCGGGAGAAATGAGCAGTTCTTC. This gives the protein CASTRTSGRNEQFF.

V and J are TRBV30 and TRBJ2-4; possibly TRBD1 for D (5 bases). V lost 0 bases and J lost 0, with 12 bases in between. Germline values: CDR1 GTSNPN, CDR2 SVGIG (reference sequence). The CDR3 is 16 residues long. The CDR3 protein is CAWSVRGLKAKNIQYF. The CDR3 region has the DNA TGTGCCTGGAGTGTAAGGGGCCTAAAAGCCAAAAACATTCAGTACTTC.

The count of this clone is one. The chain combines TRBV5-1 with TRBJ2-7, with 11 positions matching TRBD2. Losses at the gene ends were 4 bases for V and 0 bases for J; bases not matched to a gene: 3. CDR1 and CDR2 from the germline V gene are SGHRS and YFSETQ. The length of the CDR3 is 15 residues. The CDR3 protein is CASSRLAGSSYEQYF. The CDR3 DNA sequence: TGCGCCAGCAGCCGACTAGCGGGGAGCTCCTACGAGCAGTACTTC. The full variable domain, with the rest looked up from reference TRBV5-1 and TRBJ2-7, is KAGVTQTPRYLIKTRGQQVTLSCSPISGHRSVSWYQQTPGQGLQFLFEYFSETQRNKGNFPGRFSGRQFSNSRSEMNVSTLELGDSALYLCASSRLAGSSYEQYFGPGTRLTVT.